The 31 T cell receptor beta chains below come from one sample, sequenced in a study of tumor-infiltrating lymphocytes in primary liver carcinoma. The study extracted blood RNA from unsorted whole blood and also extracted germline DNA. TCR beta cDNA was made from approximately 500 ng total RNA with a constant-region primer. Generation of the TCR beta libraries relied on three nested multiplex PCR rounds using slightly modified ARM-PCR. With TRBV1-TRBV30 forward primers and a C-beta reverse primer, the first two PCR rounds were run for approximately 10 cycles each. TCRdb called the multiplex PCR reads again in MiXCR, with one record for every CDR3 protein. Of more than 150,000 distinct CDR3 sequences listed, approximately 60% are singletons. Sequences were obtained from peripheral blood. These receptor sequences come from a man aged 35-49 years with primary liver carcinoma and hepatitis B virus infection.

This chain uses TRBV10-3 with TRBJ2-3; D remains ambiguous. The DNA end is more similar to TRBJ1-5, so the J call may be wrong. The CDR3 spans 14 residues. The germline V gene encodes CDR1 ENHRY and CDR2 SYGVKD. CDR3 in DNA: TGTGCCATCAGGGCGGGAGGCCTCGGAGATACGCAGCATTTT. It specifies CAIRAGGLGDTQHF.

A remark on this clonotype: This may come from a read error, since a much larger clone is one base off. The V and J genes are TRBV11-2 and TRBJ2-7; no reliable D call. Per germline, CDR1 SGHAT and CDR2 FQNNGV. This CDR3 has 13 amino acids. The CDR3 reads CANSLDLLVEQYF. CDR3 in DNA: TGTGCCAACAGCTTAGACCTCCTTGTCGAGCAGTACTTC.

This clonotype appeared a few times. The chain joins TRBV10-3 to TRBJ2-7; 9 bases agree with TRBD2. CDR1 is ENHRY, CDR2 SYGVKD, per germline. Losses at the gene ends were 8 bases for V and 2 bases for J; bases not matched to a gene: 7. The length of the CDR3 is 14 residues. This CDR3 is CAIATSGHTYEQYF. The DNA for the CDR3 is TGTGCCATCGCTACTAGCGGGCACACCTACGAGCAGTACTTC.

V gene TRBV6-5 combines with J gene TRBJ2-2; 8 nucleotides align to TRBD1. The CDR3 sequence is 18 residues long. Per germline, CDR1 MNHEY and CDR2 SVGAGI. V trimming: 5 bases; J trimming: 4 bases; junction bases outside the gene matches: 15. DNA for the CDR3: TGTGCCAGCAGTCTCTCTCTTCCGGGACAGGCATTCACCGGGGAGCTGTTTTTT. It is translated as CASSLSLPGQAFTGELFF.

Notes on this clonotype: Its ends do not fully match the called genes, so a read error is possible. V usage is TRBV11-2 and J usage is TRBJ2-7; a weak D match, TRBD1 (6 bases). Germline CDR1 reads SGHAT; CDR2 reads FQNNGV. The CDR3 consists of 15 residues. The CDR3 DNA is TGTGCCAGCAGCTTAGGCCTCACAGGGACCTACGAGAAGTACTTC. Encoded protein: CASSLGLTGTYEKYF.

Regarding this clonotype: At one end, the junction sequence differs from germline, possibly due to a read error. The chain uses TRBV6-6 and TRBJ2-2; D might be TRBD2 (5 bases). Germline lookup yields CDR1 MNHNY and CDR2 SVGAGI (reference sequence). The CDR3 has 11 residues. CDR3 nucleotide sequence: TGTGCCAGCAGTAACGCCGGGGTGCTGTTTTTT. Protein sequence: CASSNAGVLFF.

The chain combines TRBV11-2 with TRBJ2-1; the match to TRBD2 covers 10 bases. The ends lost 5 bases at V and 16 bases at J; junction bases unmatched: 20. CDR3 size: 16 residues. Germline V gene data show CDR1 as SGHAT and CDR2 as FQNNGV. CDR3 region: CASSPYSGRAGNDQFF. Written as DNA, the CDR3 is TGTGCCAGCAGCCCATACAGCGGGAGGGCCGGGAATGATCAATTCTTC.

As to this clonotype: One junction end disagrees with the germline gene, perhaps due to a read error. V gene TRBV11-2 combines with J gene TRBJ2-7; D is unresolved. Germline CDR1 is SGHAT and CDR2 is FQNNGV. The CDR3 is 14 residues long. The CDR3 is CASSSPGSSYEQHF. The CDR3 DNA follows: TGTGCCAGCAGTTCCCCCGGGTCCTCCTACGAGCAGCACTTC.

This chain uses TRBV28 with TRBJ2-1; 8 positions agree with TRBD2. The CDR3 is 18 amino acids. The germline V gene encodes CDR1 MDHEN and CDR2 SYDVKM. After removal of 5 bases from V and 4 bases from J, the junction contained 16 bases not matched to a gene. The CDR3 nucleotides read TGTGCCAGCAGTACCCTGGGGGCAGCGGGAGAGAGTTACAATGAGCAGTTCTTC. Amino acid sequence: CASSTLGAAGESYNEQFF. The whole variable domain, remainder taken from reference TRBV28 and TRBJ2-1, is DVKVTQSSRYLVKRTGEKVFLECVQDMDHENMFWYRQDPGLGLRLIYFSYDVKMKEKGDIPEGYSVSREKKERFSLILESASTNQTSMYLCASSTLGAAGESYNEQFFGPGTRLTVL.

This sequence joins TRBV5-1 and TRBJ1-1; 7 nucleotides agree with TRBD1. Per germline, CDR1 SGHRS and CDR2 YFSETQ. There are 15 residues in the CDR3. V lost 3 bases to trimming and J lost 2 bases; unmatched junction nucleotides: 7. CDR3 amino acids: CASSSRQGGNTEAFF. CDR3 bases: TGCGCCAGCAGCTCCCGACAGGGCGGTAACACTGAAGCTTTCTTT.

Notes on this clonotype: A much larger clone is a single base away; this may be a read error. The chain uses TRBV11-2 and TRBJ2-2; TRBD2 matches at 9 bases. Germline loops: CDR1 SGHAT, CDR2 FQNNGV. The CDR3 runs 19 residues. The J segment lost 3 bases and the V segment lost 0 bases, leaving 11 bases of the junction unmatched. The CDR3 DNA sequence: TGTGCCAGCAGCTTAGACCCTAGGAGTAGCGGGAGTTACACCGGGGAGCTGTTTTTT. Its protein product is CASSLDPRSSGSYTGELFF.

For the CDR3, the DNA is TGTGCCAGCAAACAACTCCCCGGGACTAGCGTTGATGAGCAGTACTTC. It is translated as CASKQLPGTSVDEQYF. J is TRBJ2-7 and V is TRBV11-2; 10 nucleotides align to TRBD2. CDR1 and CDR2 from the germline V gene are SGHAT and FQNNGV. CDR3 length: 16 amino acids. V dropped 7 bases and J dropped 7; count of bases not matched to a gene: 16.

A note on this clonotype: This likely comes from a read error, as the CDR3 has no conserved phenylalanine or tryptophan at its end. V usage is TRBV6-6 and J usage is TRBJ1-1; D is ambiguous. V was cut by 2 bases and J by 4 bases, with 20 bases left in between. Germline V lookup: CDR1 MNHNY, CDR2 SVGAGI (reference sequence). This CDR3 spans 17 amino acids. CDR3: CASSYLSVGDKSTEAFS. Written as DNA, the CDR3 is TGTGCCAGCAGTTACCTTTCCGTCGGTGATAAAAGCACTGAAGCTTTCTCT.

With respect to this clonotype: It is likely a read error, because the conserved phenylalanine at the end of the CDR3 is missing. The chain joins TRBV29-1 to TRBJ1-1; a weak D match, TRBD1 (5 bases). The germline gives CDR1 SQVTM, CDR2 ANQGSEA. V lost 8 bases, J lost 2 bases, and 12 bases lay in between. The CDR3 has 12 amino acids. In DNA form, the CDR3 reads TGCAGCTTCATCTGGGGCAACACTGAAGCTTTCTAT. Protein: CSFIWGNTEAFY.

Comment on this clonotype: One end of the junction is discordant with germline, which a read error may explain. As DNA, the CDR3 is TGTGCCAGGAGTGTACAGCGGACCGGGGAGCTGTTTTTT. Translating gives CARSVQRTGELFF. The V call is TRBV30, the J call TRBJ2-2, with a possible D match to TRBD2 (5 bases). The germline gives CDR1 GTSNPN, CDR2 SVGIG (reference sequence). This CDR3 is built from 13 residues.

On this clonotype itself: A read error may produce the germline difference seen at one junction end. The chain joins TRBV11-2 to TRBJ2-5; D is perhaps TRBD1 (6 bases). The CDR3 has 16 amino acids. Germline V lookup: CDR1 SGHAT, CDR2 FQNNGV. CDR3 sequence (DNA): TGTGCCAGCAGCTTACAATCCCAGGGGCGGCAAGAGACCCAGTGCTTC. As protein: CASSLQSQGRQETQCF. Full variable domain (outside the CDR3, taken from reference TRBV11-2 and TRBJ2-5): EAGVAQSPRYKIIEKRQSVAFWCNPISGHATLYWYQQILGQGPKLLIQFQNNGVVDDSQLPKDRFSAERLKGVDSTLKIQPAKLEDSAVYLCASSLQSQGRQETQCFGPGTRLLVL.

This sequence joins TRBV4-1 and TRBJ2-2, with D unclear. V lost 8 bases and J 0 bases, leaving 10 bases between the germline ends. This CDR3 has 14 amino acids. CDR1 and CDR2 from the germline V gene are MGHRA and YSYEKL. The CDR3 here is CASQQRTNTGELFF. The CDR3 region has the DNA TGCGCCAGCCAGCAACGGACGAACACCGGGGAGCTGTTTTTT.

This clonotype appeared a few times. The chain carries TRBV4-2 and TRBJ2-7; D is unresolved. CDR1 and CDR2 (germline): LGHNA, YNFKEQ. With 1 base removed from V and 3 bases from J, the gap between germline ends came to 7 bases. This CDR3 is built from 13 residues. The CDR3 DNA reads TGTGCCAGCAGCCAAGGACTGAACTACGAGCAGTACTTC. Translating it yields CASSQGLNYEQYF.

A note on this clonotype: No conserved phenylalanine or tryptophan is present at the end of the CDR3, so a read error is the likely explanation. This rearrangement joins TRBV12-3 or TRBV12-4 to TRBJ1-5; unclear D gene. V was pared by 5 bases and J by 2 bases, with 10 bases between. The CDR3 contains 14 residues. The CDR3 protein is CASSLHEGNQPQHL. In DNA form, the CDR3 reads TGTGCCAGCAGTCTACATGAGGGCAATCAGCCCCAGCATCTT.

The chain carries TRBV24-1 and TRBJ2-1, with a weak D call TRBD2 (6 bases). Trimming shortened V by 4 bases and J by 10 bases, and 19 bases separated the two germline ends. Germline lookup yields CDR1 KGHDR and CDR2 SFDVKD. This CDR3 has 15 amino acids. CDR3 nucleotides: TGTGCCACCAGTGACTCCGGGACTCTGCAGAGGGAGCAGTTCTTC. As protein: CATSDSGTLQREQFF.

Details on this clonotype: Just one base apart from a much larger clone, this may be a read error. The V and J genes are TRBV6-5 and TRBJ1-1; a weak D match, TRBD1 (5 bases). This CDR3 spans 14 amino acids. CDR1 is MNHEY, CDR2 SVGAGI, per germline. The CDR3 DNA is TGTGTCAGCAGTTTCGGGACGTCGAACACTGAAGCTTTCTTT. It yields the protein CVSSFGTSNTEAFF.

The chain recombines TRBV11-1 with TRBJ2-1; unclear D gene. Germline loops: CDR1 SGHAT, CDR2 FQDESV (reference sequence). This CDR3 region has 10 residues. Trimming removed 3 bases from V and 10 bases from J, with 4 bases in between. CDR3 in DNA: TGTGCCAGCAGCTTTAGCGAGCAGTTCTTC. Translating it yields CASSFSEQFF.

Remarks on this clonotype: The final CDR3 position lacks the conserved phenylalanine or tryptophan, pointing to a likely read error. The chain couples TRBV11-2 to TRBJ2-1; 8 nucleotides match TRBD2. Trimming at V came to 7 bases and at J to 12 bases, leaving 17 bases not matched to a gene. Germline-derived CDR1 and CDR2 are SGHAT and FQNNGV. The CDR3 length is 15 residues. The CDR3 region has the DNA TGTGCCAGCAACCAAGTAGCGGGGTCCTTTCGTAGGCAGTTCTAC. It specifies CASNQVAGSFRRQFY.

This clonotype showed up just a few times. This CDR3 reads CASSQGLSWEGAYNEQFF. Written as DNA, the CDR3 is TGCGCCAGCAGCCAAGGGTTGTCGTGGGAGGGCGCCTACAATGAGCAGTTCTTC. The J gene is TRBJ2-1, the V gene TRBV4-1; 7 bases map to TRBD2. Germline loops: CDR1 MGHRA, CDR2 YSYEKL. This CDR3 has 18 amino acids. Trimming at V came to 1 base and at J to 2 bases, leaving 11 bases not matched to a gene.

With regard to this clonotype: At one boundary the junction diverges from the germline segment, which might be a read error. The V gene is TRBV11-2, the J gene TRBJ1-1, with a possible D match to TRBD1 (6 bases). CDR1 is SGHAT, CDR2 FQNNGV, per germline. The CDR3 runs to 13 residues. The CDR3 spells CASSWGQNTEASF. DNA of the CDR3: TGTGCCAGCAGCTGGGGGCAGAACACTGAAGCGTCCTTT.

This rearrangement joins TRBV10-3 to TRBJ2-7; the match to TRBD1 covers 10 bases. V gave up 10 bases and J gave up 4 bases; unmatched junction bases: 10. Germline loops: CDR1 ENHRY, CDR2 SYGVKD. The CDR3 has 14 residues. CDR3 region: CATAPGTGVYEQYF. The CDR3, as DNA: TGTGCCACAGCTCCAGGGACAGGGGTTTACGAGCAGTACTTC.

This clonotype was picked up a small number of times. The J gene is TRBJ1-4, the V gene TRBV29-1; D gene unclear. Germline V gene data show CDR1 as SQVTM and CDR2 as ANQGSEA. V lost 4 bases and J 7 bases, leaving 16 bases between the germline ends. CDR3 length equals 14 residues. The CDR3: CSVVGTRAGEKLFF. CDR3 nucleotide sequence: TGCAGCGTTGTGGGCACCCGGGCGGGTGAAAAACTGTTTTTT.

Notes on this clonotype: One base away lies a much larger clone, so this may be a sequencing read error. This rearrangement joins TRBV11-2 to TRBJ2-1, with TRBD2 matching 11 bases. The DNA end favors TRBJ2-7, so the J call may be wrong. The CDR3 is 13 residues long. Germline V gene data show CDR1 as SGHAT and CDR2 as FQNNGV. The CDR3 loop is CASSRGLAGEQYF. CDR3 nucleotides: TGTGCCAGCAGCAGAGGACTAGCGGGCGAGCAGTACTTC.

The genes are TRBV6-2 or TRBV6-3 and TRBJ2-2; D is ambiguous. The CDR3 has 17 amino acids. V lost 2 bases and J 0 bases, leaving 13 bases between the germline ends. In germline, CDR1 is MNHEY, CDR2 SVGEGT. CDR3 bases: TGTGCCAGCAGTTACAGCCCGGCGGATACGAACACCGGGGAGCTGTTTTTT. Its translation is CASSYSPADTNTGELFF.

The chain combines TRBV10-3 with TRBJ2-3; 12 bases line up with TRBD1. The CDR3 loop spans 19 amino acids. V trimming: 8 bases; J trimming: 4 bases; junction bases outside the gene matches: 19. CDR1 ENHRY and CDR2 SYGVKD come from the germline V gene. The DNA of the CDR3 is TGTGCCATCGGTGGCTTACCGGGACAGGGGGCAACTAGCGCAGATACGCAGTATTTT. This encodes CAIGGLPGQGATSADTQYF.

As to this clonotype: One end of the junction fails to match germline, which may point to a read error. The V gene is TRBV6-5, the J gene TRBJ1-5, with 7 nucleotides matching TRBD1. CDR3 length equals 14 residues. Looked up from germline, CDR1 is MNHEY and CDR2 is SVGAGI. CDR3 sequence: CSSRGGGGNQPQHF. The DNA of the CDR3 is TGTTCCAGCAGGGGGGGAGGGGGGAATCAGCCCCAGCATTTT.